The 24 T cell receptor beta chains below all came from one sample that was sequenced in a study of metastatic and nonmetastatic thyroid tumors (TCRdb year 2020). No treatment had been received by any patient before thyroid surgery. Libraries came from PCR. The sequencer was an Illumina HiSeq 4000. Through fastp at Q25 and MiXCR, TCRdb rebuilt clones from the public reads, retaining in-frame beta chains. Recorded for this sample are 20,000 to 25,000 clones; 25% to 30% of them occurred a single time. Jointly, the top ten make up 5.4% of the sample. Material: tumor tissue. The receptors shown here come from a female donor with papillary thyroid cancer or a benign thyroid nodule (not recorded which). Some clones in this sample may be carry-over from other donors' samples.

This clone was seen more than once but under ten times. The chain uses TRBV28 and TRBJ2-7, with a possible D match to TRBD1 (6 bases). Germline assignment: CDR1 MDHEN and CDR2 SYDVKM. Trimming took 2 bases from V and 3 from J, leaving 14 bases between them. The CDR3 has 15 amino acids. The DNA of the CDR3 is TGTGCCAGCAGTTTAAAATTTACAGGGATCTACGAGCAGTACTTC. Protein sequence: CASSLKFTGIYEQYF.

This clone was counted ten times or more. V usage is TRBV3-1 and J usage is TRBJ2-5, with D possibly matching TRBD2 (6 bases). The CDR3 covers 14 residues. The V and J ends lost 4 bases and 5 bases respectively, with 14 bases between them. Looked up from germline, CDR1 is LGHDT and CDR2 is YNNKEL (reference sequence). The CDR3 DNA sequence: TGTGCCAGCAGCCGCGGGGTGAACGGGGAGACCCAGTACTTC. This translates into CASSRGVNGETQYF.

J is TRBJ2-7 and V is TRBV18, with 7 bases that match TRBD2. Trimming at V came to 2 bases and at J to 2 bases, leaving 0 bases not matched to a gene. The V gene's germline CDR1 is KGHSH and CDR2 LQKENI. This CDR3 has 13 amino acids. The CDR3 sequence is CASSPGRAYEQYF. The CDR3 DNA follows: TGTGCCAGCTCACCAGGGAGGGCCTACGAGCAGTACTTC.

A word on this clone: A much larger clonotype is one base distant, so this may be a read error. Other DNA sequences in the sample encode the same CDR3. V gene TRBV11-2 combines with J gene TRBJ2-1; perhaps D is TRBD1 or TRBD2 (5 bases each). With 3 bases removed from V and 10 bases from J, the gap between germline ends came to 22 bases. In germline, CDR1 is SGHAT, CDR2 FQNNGV. The CDR3 runs 16 residues. The CDR3 DNA reads as TGTGCCAGCAGCTTGGATAGAAGCGGTGGGGCCGAAGAGCAGTTCTTC. As protein: CASSLDRSGGAEEQFF.

This clone is medium-sized in the sample. The chain has TRBV4-1 and TRBJ1-2; D might be TRBD1 (5 bases). Germline V CDR1 and CDR2: MGHRA, YSYEKL. V lost 1 base to trimming and J lost 8 bases, with 8 bases between them. The CDR3 covers 12 residues. Here the CDR3 reads CASSQVGAGYTF. In nucleotides, the CDR3 is TGCGCCAGCAGCCAAGTAGGGGCCGGCTACACCTTC.

The chain joins TRBV20-1 to TRBJ2-7; 9 bases are shared with TRBD1. This CDR3 is built from 14 residues. The trim removed 3 bases at V and 1 base at J, leaving 4 bases unmatched. CDR1 and CDR2 from the germline V gene are DFQATT and SNEGSKA (reference sequence). CDR3 DNA: TGCAGTGCTAGTGGGACAGGGCAGTCCTACGAGCAGTACTTC. Protein: CSASGTGQSYEQYF.

V and J are TRBV20-1 and TRBJ1-1, with 7 bases matching TRBD1. Per the germline V gene, CDR1 is DFQATT and CDR2 is SNEGSKA (reference sequence). J gave up 1 base and V 2 bases, and 7 bases lay outside the gene matches. The CDR3 is made up of 15 amino acids. Here the CDR3 reads CSARSGQVWNTEAFF. For the CDR3, the DNA is TGCAGTGCTAGAAGTGGACAGGTATGGAACACTGAAGCTTTCTTT.

This chain joins TRBV5-7 and TRBJ2-7; a weak D match, TRBD2 (5 bases). TRBV5-7 is annotated as an ORF whose role is uncertain. The CDR3 is 13 residues long. Trimming shortened V by 4 bases and J by 3 bases, and 11 bases separated the two germline ends. The CDR3 loop reads CASSQDWSYEQYF. In nucleotides, the CDR3 is TGTGCCAGCAGCCAGGACTGGAGCTACGAGCAGTACTTC.

This clone was detected only a few times. The chain links TRBV6-1 to TRBJ2-7; 7 bases agree with TRBD1. The CDR3 runs 16 residues. V shed 3 bases and J 1 base; nucleotides not matched to a gene: 9. Germline CDR1 and CDR2: MNHNS and SASEGT. The CDR3 DNA follows: TGTGCCAGCAGTGACCCGCAGTTGACAGGGTCCTACGAGCAGTACTTC. This gives the protein CASSDPQLTGSYEQYF.

This clone was observed many times. The chain couples TRBV19 to TRBJ1-5; a weak D match, TRBD1 (6 bases). The CDR3 totals 14 residues. Germline CDR1 reads LNHDA; CDR2 reads SQIVND (reference sequence). V dropped 8 bases and J dropped 0 bases, with 11 bases sitting between them. The CDR3 DNA is TGTGCCAGTGGGACACAGGATAGCAATCAGCCCCAGCATTTT. It specifies CASGTQDSNQPQHF.

In its sample, this clone was seen many times. The rearrangement links TRBV2 to TRBJ1-4; no clear D gene. The CDR3 consists of 12 residues. Germline CDR1 is SNHLY and CDR2 is FYNNEI. V was shortened by 8 bases and J by 5 bases, with 9 bases between the two germline ends. The CDR3 reads CASRTMNEKLFF. The CDR3 DNA reads TGTGCCAGCCGGACCATGAATGAAAAACTGTTTTTT.

This clone has only a few counts. Mismatch with germline at one junction end may stem from a read error. The chain combines TRBV10-1 with TRBJ1-3; 9 bases are shared with TRBD1. Germline V gene lookup returns CDR1 WNHNN and CDR2 SYGVQD (reference sequence). This CDR3 region has 17 residues. CDR3 in DNA: TGCTCCAGATCCCCACAGGGGGCCATAGACTCCGGAAACACCATATATTTT. Translated: CSRSPQGAIDSGNTIYF.

The chain has TRBV6-2 or TRBV6-3 and TRBJ2-7; maybe TRBD2 (5 bases). Trimming took off 2 bases at V and 2 bases at J, with 22 bases between the two ends. The length of the CDR3 is 18 residues. Germline CDR1 and CDR2: MNHEY and SVGEGT. The DNA of the CDR3 is TGTGCCAGCAGTTACCCACTCGGACTGGCGCCGACCACCTACGAGCAGTACTTC. This gives the protein CASSYPLGLAPTTYEQYF.

This chain links TRBV7-3 with TRBJ1-1, with D unclear. Germline CDR1 reads SGHTA; CDR2 reads FQGTGA. The CDR3 runs to 15 residues. V was clipped by 4 bases and J by 0 bases, with 12 bases between them. For the CDR3, the DNA is TGTGCCAGCAGCTCCCTCCCGGGGTTGAACACTGAAGCTTTCTTT. It is translated as CASSSLPGLNTEAFF.

The sample holds many counts of this clone. The V and J genes are TRBV15 and TRBJ2-3; perhaps TRBD1 as D (6 bases). Germline CDR1 is LNHNV and CDR2 is YYDKDF (reference sequence). The CDR3 is made up of 15 amino acids. Trimming removed 7 bases at V and 3 bases at J, with 17 bases between. This CDR3 reads CATTPRTVGTDTQYF. Here the CDR3 DNA reads TGTGCCACCACCCCGAGGACAGTGGGAACAGATACGCAGTATTTT.

This clone has at least ten counts. V usage is TRBV5-5 and J usage is TRBJ2-5, with D possibly matching TRBD2 (7 bases). CDR1 SGHKS and CDR2 YYEKEE come from the germline V gene (reference sequence). V lost 2 bases to trimming and J lost 5 bases, with 16 bases between them. This CDR3 has 15 residues. CDR3 sequence reads: CASSFGGGTSETQYF. DNA for the CDR3: TGTGCCAGCAGCTTCGGCGGGGGCACCAGTGAGACCCAGTACTTC.

By sample share, this clone is medium-sized. J is TRBJ2-7 and V is TRBV4-1; tentative D call: TRBD1 (6 bases). Trimming pared 0 bases from V and 3 bases from J, leaving 9 bases between. This CDR3 has 14 residues. The germline gives CDR1 MGHRA, CDR2 YSYEKL. The chain's CDR3 is CASSQELRGYEQYF. The CDR3 DNA reads as TGCGCCAGCAGCCAAGAGCTCAGGGGCTACGAGCAGTACTTC.

A note on this clone: At one of its ends the junction is not consistent with the germline gene, which may arise from a read error. The V and J genes are TRBV6-2 or TRBV6-3 and TRBJ1-4, with D possibly TRBD1 on 5 matching bases. CDR1 MNHEY and CDR2 SVGEGT come from the germline V gene. This CDR3 is built from 13 residues. In DNA form, the CDR3 reads TGTGCCAGCACAGGGACGGAATACGAAAAACTGTCTTTT. Its translation: CASTGTEYEKLSF.

Of note for this clone: Because the CDR3 is missing its conserved closing phenylalanine or tryptophan, this is likely a read error. The DNA is omitted, as the CDR3 cannot be located on it reliably, and the CDR3 follows TCRdb's listing. This chain links TRBV6-9 with TRBJ1-2; the table assigns TRBD1, which was not confirmed against the DNA. A total of 15 residues make up the CDR3, ends included. Per germline, CDR1 MNHGY and CDR2 SVAAGI. The CDR3: CASRDRDAWGLWLHL.

This clone was observed at least ten times. This chain connects TRBV27 to TRBJ2-3, with D maybe TRBD1 (5 bases). The CDR3 runs to 16 residues. V was trimmed by 4 bases and J by 1 base, leaving 15 bases between them. Germline CDR1 reads MNHEY; CDR2 reads SMNVEV (reference sequence). The CDR3 sequence: CASSSTQVLGTDTQYF. CDR3 sequence (DNA): TGTGCCAGCAGTTCAACACAGGTCCTGGGCACAGATACGCAGTATTTT.

The V gene is TRBV20-1, the J gene TRBJ2-2; D gene ambiguous. This CDR3 is 12 amino acids long. V shed 7 bases and J shed 3 bases, with 9 bases lying between them. The germline V gene encodes CDR1 DFQATT and CDR2 SNEGSKA (reference sequence). Here the CDR3 DNA reads TGCAGTGGGCAGCGATACACCGGGGAGCTGTTTTTT. Translation: CSGQRYTGELFF.

As concerns this clone: Without the conserved terminal phenylalanine or tryptophan, this CDR3 likely stems from a read error. The gene calls are TRBV9 and TRBJ2-5, with 7 bases aligning to TRBD2. The CDR3 runs to 15 residues. Germline CDR1 and CDR2: SGDLS and YYNGEE. The ends lost 4 bases at V and 7 bases at J; junction bases unmatched: 13. CDR3 amino acids: CASSPLASPGGTQYL. DNA for the CDR3: TGTGCCAGCAGCCCCCTGGCTAGTCCGGGGGGGACCCAGTACCTC.

The chain couples TRBV7-2 to TRBJ1-2, with 11 bases identical to TRBD1. The CDR3 runs 15 residues. Germline V gene lookup returns CDR1 SGHTA and CDR2 FQGNSA. V lost 3 bases to trimming and J lost 7 bases; unmatched junction nucleotides: 7. As DNA, the CDR3 is TGTGCCAGCAGCTTGGGGACAGGGGGTTTTAGTGGCTACACCTTC. Its translation is CASSLGTGGFSGYTF.

This clone was found many times. This chain uses TRBV4-1 with TRBJ2-2, with 13 bases that match TRBD2. V was clipped by 0 bases and J by 8 bases; unmatched bases: 6. From germline, CDR1 is MGHRA and CDR2 YSYEKL. CDR3 length: 17 amino acids. CDR3 DNA sequence: TGCGCCAGCAGCCAAGATGCGGGACTAGCGGGATGGGGGGAGCTGTTTTTT. It codes for CASSQDAGLAGWGELFF.